The sequence of this TCR beta chain was determined in a study of regulatory T cells in long-lasting Graves disease. Study summary: Persistent cases took antithyroid drugs over 5 years and stayed TSH receptor antibody positive. Findings and limits, study-wide: TCR diversity was lower in persistent Graves' patients than in newly diagnosed ones. Persistent disease was associated with favored TRBV28 usage and with favored use of TRBJ1-2 and TRBJ2-5.

From germline, CDR1 is MDHEN and CDR2 SYDVKM. This CDR3 spans 16 amino acids. After removal of 5 bases from V and 0 bases from J, the junction contained 6 bases not matched to a gene. Time point noted: persistent/refractory GD, antithyroid drugs over 5 years with positive TRAb. PBMC RNA was the source of the TCR library. Construction of the TCR beta libraries employed iRepertoire HTBI primers in conjunction with Arm-PCR of CDR3 regions. TCRdb processed the multiplex PCR reads anew with MiXCR; each CDR3 protein has one entry. The data show under 500,000 distinct CDR3 sequences, under 25% seen once. This clonotype was observed at least ten times. Antigen unknown.

Sequencing was performed on peripheral blood mononuclear cells (PBMCs), taken when the disease was refractory, from a patient treated with antithyroid drugs. The TCR comes from a female donor with Graves disease. V usage is TRBV28 and J usage is TRBJ2-2; TRBD2 matches at 7 bases. The DNA of the CDR3 is TGTGCCAGCAGTGCCCGGGGGGTTCCGAACACCGGGGAGCTGTTTTTT. This sequence encodes CASSARGVPNTGELFF. Full variable domain (rest looked up from reference TRBV28 and TRBJ2-2): DVKVTQSSRYLVKRTGEKVFLECVQDMDHENMFWYRQDPGLGLRLIYFSYDVKMKEKGDIPEGYSVSREKKERFSLILESASTNQTSMYLCASSARGVPNTGELFFGEGSRLTVL.